This T cell receptor beta chain stems from a study of blood T cell repertoires in COVID-19. On the study more broadly: Acute and convalescent COVID-19 specimens originated in the United States, Italy and Spain.

The CDR3 covers 16 residues. Germline CDR1 KGHDR, CDR2 SFDVKD. Unmatched junction bases numbered 9, after V lost 2 bases and J lost 4 bases. Per the study methods: Nucleated cell number was recorded as an estimate derived from reference gene primer amplification. Profiling relied on immunoSEQ multiplex PCR, and the TCRdb table lists in-frame clones only, not all of them. The D gene and trimming were derived from the DNA, and the V and J assignments and clone size from that table. This sample has over 250,000 clones, with 80% to 95% found just once. The origin of this receptor is a person aged 18 to 29 with COVID-19, enrolled during active disease. This chain joins TRBV24-1 and TRBJ1-1; 7 bases align to TRBD1. The sequencing input was peripheral blood. CDR3 in amino acids: CATSDSKQGRSTEAFF. In nucleotides, the CDR3 is TGTGCCACCAGTGATTCCAAACAGGGGCGCTCCACTGAAGCTTTCTTT.